Here is one T cell receptor beta chain with its context. Its antigen is still unknown. A much more abundant neighbour one base away suggests this may be a read error. The sample holds other DNA sequences that translate to the same CDR3. This record comes from a study of metastatic and nonmetastatic thyroid tumors. General study points: It was reported that TCR beta diversity was significantly higher in malignant thyroid tumors than benign nodules, in blood and tumor.

All patients were untreated before thyroid surgery. TCRdb reanalyzed the PCR reads with MiXCR. The data hold some 37,000 clones, with around 20% observed a single time. V was clipped by 5 bases and J by 6 bases, with 18 bases between them. The germline V gene has CDR1 SGHTA and CDR2 FQGTGA. This CDR3 region has 15 residues. The gene calls are TRBV7-3 and TRBJ2-3; D perhaps matches TRBD1 (6 bases). Sequencing was carried out using blood. The receptor was derived from a female donor with papillary thyroid cancer or a benign thyroid nodule (not recorded which). Some clones in this sample may be carry-over from other donors' samples. CDR3 bases: TGTGCCAGCAGCCCCGACAGGCGTCCGGGTGATACGCAGTATTTT. The encoded protein is CASSPDRRPGDTQYF.